This T cell receptor beta chain is from a study of shared clonotypes between healthy human individuals (dated by TCRdb to the early 2020s). With respect to the entire study: A couple of women and three men aged 18 to 49 years were included in the cohort. For each donor, three plates each were used for CD4 naive and CD4 memory, two plates were used for CD8 naive, and one plate was used for CD8 memory. To estimate repertoire size and how much clonotypes are shared between individuals, the study performed deep sequencing of blood TCR repertoires from five healthy adults. To increase sequencing depth and limit assay-specific biases, TCR repertoire library preparation and sequencing were carried out by different laboratories using diverse techniques. Leukapheresis yielded between about 0.9 and 9.5 billion PBMCs per donor.

Using the deep immunoSEQ assay, multiplex PCR amplified TCR CDR3 regions from genomic DNA. Genomic DNA extracted from each cell subset was distributed evenly over all wells of several immunoSEQ 96-well plates, and each plate served as one replicate. For sorted subsets, each replicate PCR was loaded with approximately 200 ng genomic DNA, equivalent to about 30,000 T cell genomes. Purified libraries were quantified with a Qubit 3.0 fluorometer, sized on a Bioanalyzer 2100, and re-quantified with the KAPA Library Quantification kit. A separate single-read 150-cycle Illumina NextSeq 550 flow cell was used to sequence each immunoSEQ 96-well plate. As for the original processing: Because the immunoSEQ output included only junctional sequences and no quality scores, the filtering could not be the same as the filtering used for full-length reads. Sequences were annotated with PyIR, a Python wrapper for IgBLAST v1.9, and V/J genes and CDR3 were assigned using IMGT germline references. Reads were filtered out if the reads had weak V/J assignments (E-value above 1e-6), no CDR3, stop codons, out-of-frame junctions, or ambiguous translated residues. V3J clonotypes were defined as sequences sharing an identical inferred V gene, J gene, and CDR3 amino acid sequence. The percentage overlap between two repertoires was calculated by dividing the number of shared unique clonotypes by the size of the smaller repertoire. RTK rarefaction, the Chao1 estimator, and Recon v2.1 estimates of unobserved clonotypes were used to assess repertoire richness. For all TCRbeta clonotypes obtained by the gDNA method from a few donors, generation probabilities were computed with OLGA. Not all clones reach the TCRdb copy of this immuneACCESS table, which keeps in-frame sequences only. Checked studies attribute under half of the gap to unresolved V genes and leave the rest unexplained. V and J calls and clone size are as listed in that table; D and trimming were resolved from the DNA. A total of hundreds of thousands of clones appear in this sample, around two thirds of them only once. The ten largest clones add up to approximately 1.7% of the sample.

Between the V and J ends, shortened by 5 bases and 4 bases respectively, the junction contains 23 bases. The CDR3 numbers 17 residues from cysteine through phenylalanine. Of the read, only the CDR3 DNA is kept; its 51 bases are in frame from base 1. For CDR1 and CDR2, the germline V gene lists SGHAT and FQNNGV. To note about this clone: This receptor's antigen is unknown. Base qualities are not at hand, and no much larger clone is one base apart.

The donors were healthy, HIV-negative adults with no recently reported acute infections or vaccinations. Every donor was a Caucasian adult living in Nashville, Tennessee, USA. CD4+ T cells were enriched by magnetic negative selection, after which naive cells were positively selected on CD45RA and the negative fraction was taken as the memory subset. After blood collection by leukapheresis, PBMCs were isolated using Ficoll-Histopaque density gradient centrifugation and then cryopreserved in the vapor phase of liquid nitrogen. Purity and quantity of every magnetically sorted T cell population were checked by analytical flow cytometry. Each sorted fraction had its genomic DNA isolated and then quantified by UV absorbance on a Nanodrop 2000c. Summary of the overall study and its limitations: Only blood was sampled, and tissue TCR repertoires likely differ from those in blood. Incomplete sequencing was indicated by rarefaction of sorted-subset datasets, despite the large sequencing depth. Naive subsets generally had larger estimated clonotype richness than memory subsets. Sharing across a few donors was observed for roughly 5% of naive CD4, over 3% of naive CD8, 2% to 2.5% of memory CD4, and around 0.4% of memory CD8 clonotypes. Higher generation probabilities were observed for clonotypes shared by all four sorted-subset donors than for non-shared clonotypes. Because the study included a small number of donors, the genetic and exposure-history diversity represented was limited. Pairwise subsampling indicated that sequencing depth was expected to affect the degree of clonotype sharing among donors.

The specimen was memory CD4+ T cells sorted from blood. According to the study, the label for this sample's cell subset or site signals: CD45RA-negative fraction. This receptor was obtained from a woman aged 25 to 39 in good health. The V and J genes are TRBV11-2 and TRBJ2-5; there is no confident call for the D gene. The CDR3 amino acid sequence is: CASSPQDWTSSGETQYF. The DNA sequence follows: TGTGCCAGCAGCCCCCAGGATTGGACGTCGAGTGGAGAGACCCAGTACTTC.